Presented here are 4 T cell receptor beta chains from one specimen sequenced in a study of blood T cells in healthy people across ages. Sample-barcoded 5' priming and a J-beta primer mix drove a second PCR of roughly 7 to 11 cycles. TCRdb redid the calling of the 5' RACE reads with MiXCR, one entry per CDR3 protein. The repertoire holds some 1,500,000 distinct CDR3 sequences, 35% to 45% seen once, with around 4% in the top ten. Sequencing was performed on blood. The receptors were sampled from a woman younger than 35 in good health.

This clonotype was seen once. The chain links TRBV9 to TRBJ2-4, with a tentative D call TRBD2 (7 bases). The CDR3 sequence is 16 residues long. V dropped 0 bases and J dropped 5 bases, with 15 bases sitting between them. CDR1 is SGDLS, CDR2 YYNGEE, per germline. CDR3 sequence (DNA): TGTGCCAGCAGCGTAGCTGCCAGGGGAGGGGAAAACATTCAGTACTTC. Protein: CASSVAARGGENIQYF.

This clonotype was observed a handful of times. The chain carries TRBV24-1 and TRBJ1-2; no firm D call. Germline V gene data show CDR1 as KGHDR and CDR2 as SFDVKD. Trimming left V 3 bases short and J 2 bases short, with 3 bases between. This CDR3 is built from 12 residues. For the CDR3, the DNA is TGTGCCACCAGTGATCAAAACTATGGCTACACCTTC. It yields the protein CATSDQNYGYTF.

The chain combines TRBV6-5 with TRBJ1-1; TRBD1 matches 12 bases. Germline CDR1 is MNHEY and CDR2 is SVGAGI. V lost 0 bases, J lost 4 bases, and 12 bases stayed unmatched. There are 19 residues in the CDR3. CDR3 nucleotides: TGTGCCAGCAGTTACTCCAACCGGGACAGGGGGCGCGGGGGCACTGAAGCTTTCTTT. Amino acids: CASSYSNRDRGRGGTEAFF.

V and J are TRBV2 and TRBJ2-7; D unresolved. Germline CDR1 SNHLY, CDR2 FYNNEI. V shed 6 bases and J shed 5 bases, with 20 bases lying between them. The CDR3 runs to 15 residues. The DNA for the CDR3 is TGTGCCAGCAGCAACTCCCTCGGCGCGTCCGACGAGCAGTACTTC. This codes for CASSNSLGASDEQYF.